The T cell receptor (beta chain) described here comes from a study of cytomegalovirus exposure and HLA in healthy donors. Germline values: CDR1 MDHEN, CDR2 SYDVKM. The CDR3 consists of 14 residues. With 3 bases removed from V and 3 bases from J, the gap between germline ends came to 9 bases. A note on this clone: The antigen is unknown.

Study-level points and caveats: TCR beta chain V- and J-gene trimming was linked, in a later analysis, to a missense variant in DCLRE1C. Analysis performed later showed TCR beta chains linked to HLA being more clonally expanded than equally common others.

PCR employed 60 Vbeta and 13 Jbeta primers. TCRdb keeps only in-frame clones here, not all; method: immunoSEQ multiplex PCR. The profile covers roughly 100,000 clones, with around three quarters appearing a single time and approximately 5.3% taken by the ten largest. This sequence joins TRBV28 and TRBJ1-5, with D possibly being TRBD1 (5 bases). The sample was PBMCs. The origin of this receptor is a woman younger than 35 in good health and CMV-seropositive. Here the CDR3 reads CASSLGGYNQPQHF. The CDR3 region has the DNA TGTGCCAGCAGTTTGGGGGGTTACAATCAGCCCCAGCATTTT.